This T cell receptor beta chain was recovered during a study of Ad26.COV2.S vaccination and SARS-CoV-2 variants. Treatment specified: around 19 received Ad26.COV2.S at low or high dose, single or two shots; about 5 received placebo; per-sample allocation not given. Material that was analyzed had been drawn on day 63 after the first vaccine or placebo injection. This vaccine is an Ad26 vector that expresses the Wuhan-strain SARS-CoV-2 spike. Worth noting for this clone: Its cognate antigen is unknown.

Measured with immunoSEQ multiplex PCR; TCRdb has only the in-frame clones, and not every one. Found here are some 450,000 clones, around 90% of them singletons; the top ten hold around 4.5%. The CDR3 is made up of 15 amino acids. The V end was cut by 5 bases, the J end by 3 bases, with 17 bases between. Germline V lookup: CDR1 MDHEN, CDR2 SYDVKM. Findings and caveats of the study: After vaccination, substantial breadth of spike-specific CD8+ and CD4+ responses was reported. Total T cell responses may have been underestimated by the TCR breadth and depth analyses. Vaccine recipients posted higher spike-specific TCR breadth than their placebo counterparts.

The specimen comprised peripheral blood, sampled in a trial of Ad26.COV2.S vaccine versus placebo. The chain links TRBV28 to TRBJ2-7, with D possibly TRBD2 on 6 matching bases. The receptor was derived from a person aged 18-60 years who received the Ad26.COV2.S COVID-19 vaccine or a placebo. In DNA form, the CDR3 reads TGTGCCAGCAGTCCACAGGTCGGGGGTAGCTACGAGCAGTACTTC. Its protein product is CASSPQVGGSYEQYF.